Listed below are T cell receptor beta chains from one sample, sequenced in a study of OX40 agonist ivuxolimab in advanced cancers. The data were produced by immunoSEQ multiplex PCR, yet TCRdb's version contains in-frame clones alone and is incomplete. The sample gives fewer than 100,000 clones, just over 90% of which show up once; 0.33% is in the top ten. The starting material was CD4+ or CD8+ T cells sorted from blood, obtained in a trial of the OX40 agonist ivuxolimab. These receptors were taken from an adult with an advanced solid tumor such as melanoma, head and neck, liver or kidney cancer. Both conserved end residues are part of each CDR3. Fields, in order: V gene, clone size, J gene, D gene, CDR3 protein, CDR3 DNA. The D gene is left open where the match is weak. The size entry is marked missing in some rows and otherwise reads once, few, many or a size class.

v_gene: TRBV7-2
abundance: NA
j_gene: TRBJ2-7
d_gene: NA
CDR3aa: CASSLIAETSYEQYF
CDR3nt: TGTGCCAGCAGCTTAATAGCGGAGACTTCCTACGAGCAGTACTTC

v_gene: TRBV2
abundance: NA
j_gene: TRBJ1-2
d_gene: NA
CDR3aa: CASSEGQAAGYTF
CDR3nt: TGTGCCAGCAGTGAAGGGCAGGCTGCAGGCTACACCTTC

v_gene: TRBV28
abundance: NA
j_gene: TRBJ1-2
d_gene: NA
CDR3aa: CASTEETGYGVDYGYTF
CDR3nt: TGTGCCAGCACCGAGGAAACAGGGTATGGGGTTGACTATGGCTACACCTTC

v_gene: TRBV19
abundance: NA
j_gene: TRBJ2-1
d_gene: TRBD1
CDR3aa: CASIKSGTGAYNEQFF
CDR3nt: TGTGCCAGTATCAAGTCGGGGACAGGGGCCTACAATGAGCAGTTCTTC

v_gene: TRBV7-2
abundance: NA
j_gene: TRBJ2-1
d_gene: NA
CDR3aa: CASSSQSYNEQFF
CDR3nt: TGTGCCAGCAGCTCCCAGAGCTACAATGAGCAGTTCTTC

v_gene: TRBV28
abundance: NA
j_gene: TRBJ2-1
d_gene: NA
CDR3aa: CASSESFYNEQFF
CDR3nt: TGTGCCAGCTCGGAATCCTTCTACAATGAGCAGTTCTTC

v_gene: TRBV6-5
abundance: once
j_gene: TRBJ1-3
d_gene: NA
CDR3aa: CASLRGPGNTIYF
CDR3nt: TGTGCCAGCCTCCGGGGGCCTGGAAACACCATATATTTT

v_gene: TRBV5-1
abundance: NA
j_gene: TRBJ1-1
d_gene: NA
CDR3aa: CASSLLGRGQAFF
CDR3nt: TGCGCCAGCAGCTTGCTGGGAAGGGGACAAGCTTTCTTT

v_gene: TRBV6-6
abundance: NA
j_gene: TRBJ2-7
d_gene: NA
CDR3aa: CASSYPRGRYEQYF
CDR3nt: TGTGCCAGCAGTTATCCAAGGGGCCGCTACGAGCAGTACTTC

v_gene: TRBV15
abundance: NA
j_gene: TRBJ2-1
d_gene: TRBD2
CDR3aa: CATSGERDLSYNEQFF
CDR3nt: TGTGCCACCAGCGGGGAGCGGGACTTGTCCTACAATGAGCAGTTCTTC

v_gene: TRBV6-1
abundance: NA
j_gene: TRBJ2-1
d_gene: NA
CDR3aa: CASSEWRDSYNEQFF
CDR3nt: TGTGCCAGCAGTGAATGGCGGGATTCCTACAATGAGCAGTTCTTC

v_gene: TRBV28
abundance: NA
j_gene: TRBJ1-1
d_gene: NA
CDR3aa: CASRAMNTEAFF
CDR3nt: TGTGCCAGCAGAGCTATGAACACTGAAGCTTTCTTT

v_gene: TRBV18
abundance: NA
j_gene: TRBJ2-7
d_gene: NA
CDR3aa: CASSPRAVISTSYEQYF
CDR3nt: TGTGCCAGCTCACCACGTGCAGTGATTTCGACGTCCTACGAGCAGTACTTC

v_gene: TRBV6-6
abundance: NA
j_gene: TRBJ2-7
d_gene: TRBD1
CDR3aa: CASSSPQGAYEQYF
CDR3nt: TGTGCCAGCAGTTCCCCCCAGGGGGCCTACGAGCAGTACTTC

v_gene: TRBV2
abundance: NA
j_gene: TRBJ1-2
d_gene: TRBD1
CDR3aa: CASSGQGLGGYTF
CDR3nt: TGTGCCAGCAGCGGACAGGGCCTCGGGGGCTACACCTTC

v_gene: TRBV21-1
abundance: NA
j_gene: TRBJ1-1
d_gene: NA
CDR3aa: CASSPDEAEGRTNTEAFF
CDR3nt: TGTGCCAGCAGCCCAGACGAGGCCGAGGGAAGGACGAACACTGAAGCTTTCTTT

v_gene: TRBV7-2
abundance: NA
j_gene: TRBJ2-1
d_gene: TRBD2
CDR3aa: CASSLRGEGHNEQFF
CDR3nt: TGTGCCAGCAGCTTACGCGGGGAGGGACACAATGAGCAGTTCTTC

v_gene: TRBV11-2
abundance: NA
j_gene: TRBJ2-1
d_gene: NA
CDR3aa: CASMGQGRVHEQFF
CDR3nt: TGTGCCAGCATGGGTCAGGGGAGAGTGCATGAGCAGTTCTTC

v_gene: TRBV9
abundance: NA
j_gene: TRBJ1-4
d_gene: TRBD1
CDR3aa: CASSSQQGAREKLFF
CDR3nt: TGTGCCAGCAGCTCACAACAGGGGGCGCGAGAAAAACTGTTTTTT

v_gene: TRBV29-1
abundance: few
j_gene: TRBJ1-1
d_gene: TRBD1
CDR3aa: CSIRQGNTEAFF
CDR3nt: TGCAGCATCAGACAGGGGAACACTGAAGCTTTCTTT

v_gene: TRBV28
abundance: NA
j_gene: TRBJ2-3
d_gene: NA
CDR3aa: CASLAYTDTQYF
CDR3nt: TGTGCCAGCCTGGCCTACACAGATACGCAGTATTTT

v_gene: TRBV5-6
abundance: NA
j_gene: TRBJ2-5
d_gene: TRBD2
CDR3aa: CASSPGGGAQETQYF
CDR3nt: TGTGCCAGCAGCCCTGGCGGGGGAGCCCAAGAGACCCAGTACTTC

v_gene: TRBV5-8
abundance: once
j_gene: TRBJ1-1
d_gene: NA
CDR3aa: CASSLLGRGNTEAFF
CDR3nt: TGTGCCAGCAGCTTATTGGGGCGAGGGAACACTGAAGCTTTCTTT

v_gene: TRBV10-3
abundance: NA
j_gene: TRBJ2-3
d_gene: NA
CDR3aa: CAISESIGPQDTQYF
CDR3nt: TGTGCCATCAGTGAGTCGATCGGGCCACAGGATACGCAGTATTTT

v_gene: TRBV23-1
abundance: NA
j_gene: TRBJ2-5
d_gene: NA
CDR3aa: CASSQTPAVHF
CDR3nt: TGCGCCAGCAGTCAAACTCCAGCGGTTCACTTC

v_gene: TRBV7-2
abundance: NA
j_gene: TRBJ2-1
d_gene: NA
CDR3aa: CASSSLYGSVNEQFF
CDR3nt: TGTGCCAGCAGCTCTCTGTACGGTAGCGTGAATGAGCAGTTCTTC

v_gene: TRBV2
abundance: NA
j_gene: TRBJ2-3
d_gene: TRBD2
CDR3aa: CASSYSGSRTDTQYF
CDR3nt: TGTGCCAGCAGTTATAGCGGGAGCAGGACAGATACGCAGTATTTT

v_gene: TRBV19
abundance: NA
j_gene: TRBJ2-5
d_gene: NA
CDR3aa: CASSINRGQETQYF
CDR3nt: TGTGCCAGTAGTATTAATAGGGGGCAAGAGACCCAGTACTTC

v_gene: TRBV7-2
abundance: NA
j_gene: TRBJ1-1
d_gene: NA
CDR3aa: CASSLGGTRVEAFF
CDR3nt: TGTGCCAGCAGCTTAGGGGGGACAAGAGTTGAAGCTTTCTTT

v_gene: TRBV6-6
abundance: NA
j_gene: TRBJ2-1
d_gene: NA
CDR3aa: CASSSVQGYYNEQFF
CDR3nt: TGTGCCAGCAGTTCAGTACAGGGCTACTACAATGAGCAGTTCTTC

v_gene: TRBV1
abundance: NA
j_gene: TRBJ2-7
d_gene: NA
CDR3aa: CTSSQAGPTYEQYF
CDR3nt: TGCACCAGCAGCCAAGCGGGGCCTACCTACGAGCAGTACTTC

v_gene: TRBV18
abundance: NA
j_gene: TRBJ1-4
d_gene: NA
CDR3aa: CASRGGPGANEKLFF
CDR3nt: TGTGCCAGCCGTGGAGGGCCGGGCGCTAATGAAAAACTGTTTTTT

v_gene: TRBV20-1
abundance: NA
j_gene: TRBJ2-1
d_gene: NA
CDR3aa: CSARDGRFF
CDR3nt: TGCAGTGCTAGAGATGGAAGGTTCTTC

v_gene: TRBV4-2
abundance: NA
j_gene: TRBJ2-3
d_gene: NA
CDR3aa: CASSQDRPTTTSTDTQYF
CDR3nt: TGTGCCAGCAGCCAAGATCGCCCCACAACAACTAGCACAGATACGCAGTATTTT

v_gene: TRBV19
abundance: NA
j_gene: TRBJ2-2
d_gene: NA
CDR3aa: CASSIQNTGELFF
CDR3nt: TGTGCCAGTAGTATACAAAACACCGGGGAGCTGTTTTTT

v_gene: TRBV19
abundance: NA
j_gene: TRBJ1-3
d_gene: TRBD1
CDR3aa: CASSGIPVTGATIYF
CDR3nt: TGTGCCAGTAGCGGGATACCGGTTACAGGGGCCACCATATATTTT

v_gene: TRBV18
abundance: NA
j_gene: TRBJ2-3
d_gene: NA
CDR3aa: CASSPPQGLSTDTQYF
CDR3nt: TGTGCCAGCTCACCACCCCAGGGATTGAGCACAGATACGCAGTATTTT

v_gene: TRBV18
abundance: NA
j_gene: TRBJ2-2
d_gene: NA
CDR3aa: CASSPPSLGNTGELFF
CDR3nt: TGTGCCAGCTCACCACCGTCTTTGGGGAACACCGGGGAGCTGTTTTTT

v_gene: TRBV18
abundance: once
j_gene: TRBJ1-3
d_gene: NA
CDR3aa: CASSPTWDTNSGNTIYF
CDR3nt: TGTGCCAGCTCACCAACCTGGGACACCAACTCTGGAAACACCATATATTTT

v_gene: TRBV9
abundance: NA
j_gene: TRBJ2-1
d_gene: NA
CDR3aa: CASSQTGTFNGEQFF
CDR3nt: TGTGCCAGCAGCCAAACCGGGACATTCAATGGTGAGCAGTTCTTC

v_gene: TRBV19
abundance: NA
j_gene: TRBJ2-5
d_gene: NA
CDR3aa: CASSIMGQETQYF
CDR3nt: TGTGCCAGTAGTATAATGGGCCAAGAGACCCAGTACTTC

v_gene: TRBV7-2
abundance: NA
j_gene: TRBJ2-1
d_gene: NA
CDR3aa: CASSLLGSYNEQFF
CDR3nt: TGTGCCAGCAGCTTACTCGGCTCCTACAATGAGCAGTTCTTC

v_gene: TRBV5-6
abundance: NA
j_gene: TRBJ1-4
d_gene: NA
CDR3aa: CASSAGTSEKLFF
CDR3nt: TGTGCCAGCAGCGCCGGGACAAGCGAAAAACTGTTTTTT

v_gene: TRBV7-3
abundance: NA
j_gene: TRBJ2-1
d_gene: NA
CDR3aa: CASSSRRAATYNEQFF
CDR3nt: TGTGCCAGCAGCTCCCGCAGGGCAGCGACGTACAATGAGCAGTTCTTC

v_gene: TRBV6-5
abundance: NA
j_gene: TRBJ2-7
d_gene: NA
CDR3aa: CASSYSRLGSHEQYF
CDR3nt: TGTGCCAGCAGTTACTCCCGCCTCGGGTCCCACGAGCAGTACTTC

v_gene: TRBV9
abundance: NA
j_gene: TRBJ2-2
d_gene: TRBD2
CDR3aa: CASSVVGLAGTGELFF
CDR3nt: TGTGCCAGCAGCGTAGTAGGACTAGCGGGAACCGGGGAGCTGTTTTTT

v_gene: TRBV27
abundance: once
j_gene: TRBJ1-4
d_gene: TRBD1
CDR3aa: CASSNRQGRNEKLFF
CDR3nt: TGTGCCAGCAGTAATAGACAGGGGAGGAATGAAAAACTGTTTTTT

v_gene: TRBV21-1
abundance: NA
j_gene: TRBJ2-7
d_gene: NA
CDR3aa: CASSKERAGRYEQYF
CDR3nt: TGTGCCAGCAGCAAAGAACGAGCGGGAAGATACGAGCAGTACTTC

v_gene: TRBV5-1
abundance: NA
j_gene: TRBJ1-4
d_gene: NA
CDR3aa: CASSLVPGREKLFF
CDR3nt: TGCGCCAGCAGCTTGGTTCCAGGGAGGGAAAAACTGTTTTTT

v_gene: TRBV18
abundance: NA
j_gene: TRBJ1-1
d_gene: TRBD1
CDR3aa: CASSPGQGYAEAFF
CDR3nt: TGTGCCAGCTCACCGGGACAGGGGTATGCTGAAGCTTTCTTT

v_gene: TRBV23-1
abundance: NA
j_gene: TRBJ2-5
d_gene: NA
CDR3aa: CASSPEDSWETQYF
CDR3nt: TGCGCCAGCAGTCCAGAGGACAGTTGGGAGACCCAGTACTTC

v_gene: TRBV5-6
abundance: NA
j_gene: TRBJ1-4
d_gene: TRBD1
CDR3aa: CASSKTGRSNEKLFF
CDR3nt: TGTGCCAGCAGCAAGACAGGGAGGTCCAATGAAAAACTGTTTTTT

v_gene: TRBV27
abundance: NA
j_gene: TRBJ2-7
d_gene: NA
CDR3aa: CASRITSQGTRYF
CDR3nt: TGTGCCAGCAGGATTACTTCACAGGGAACAAGGTACTTC

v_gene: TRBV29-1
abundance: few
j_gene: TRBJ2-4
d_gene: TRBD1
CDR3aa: CSVTRGAKNIQYF
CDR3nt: TGCAGCGTTACCAGGGGGGCCAAAAACATTCAGTACTTC

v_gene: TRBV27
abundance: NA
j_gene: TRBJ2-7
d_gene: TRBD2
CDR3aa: CASSPWTSGSPTYEQYF
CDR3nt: TGTGCCAGCAGTCCCTGGACTAGCGGGAGCCCAACCTACGAGCAGTACTTC

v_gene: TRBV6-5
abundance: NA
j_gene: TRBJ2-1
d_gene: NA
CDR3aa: CASSYLGEQFF
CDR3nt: TGTGCCAGCAGTTACCTGGGTGAGCAGTTCTTC

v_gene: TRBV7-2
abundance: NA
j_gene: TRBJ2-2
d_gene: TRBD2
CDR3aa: CASSPAGGTNTGELFF
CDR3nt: TGTGCCAGCAGCCCAGCGGGAGGGACGAACACCGGGGAGCTGTTTTTT